The clone carrying this TCR beta chain was recorded at least ten times. Its antigen is undetermined. Looked up from germline, CDR1 is SGHTA and CDR2 is FQGNSA. The CDR3 covers 14 residues. Trimming stripped 5 bases from V and 7 bases from J, with 15 bases between. TCRdb passed the 5' RACE reads through MiXCR, listing each CDR3 protein once. Altogether about 22,000 distinct CDR3 sequences are present, under 9% being singletons, with the ten largest covering approximately 7.5%. The data originate from a study of spatial heterogeneity in lung cancer. General study points: It was found that expanded intratumoral alpha and beta TCR counts tracked tumor mutation counts.

Described time point: sample taken at primary tumor resection. Whole RNA, which was extracted from tumor, nontumor lung tissue or frozen PBMC, was sequenced without any cell sorting. The chain joins TRBV7-2 to TRBJ2-1, with D tentatively TRBD2 (5 bases). The sequence was obtained from a male donor with early-stage non-small cell lung cancer. The material was lung tumor tissue, obtained at surgery. CDR3 sequence reads: CASSPQALVNEQFF. In nucleotides, the CDR3 is TGTGCCAGCAGCCCCCAGGCACTAGTAAATGAGCAGTTCTTC.